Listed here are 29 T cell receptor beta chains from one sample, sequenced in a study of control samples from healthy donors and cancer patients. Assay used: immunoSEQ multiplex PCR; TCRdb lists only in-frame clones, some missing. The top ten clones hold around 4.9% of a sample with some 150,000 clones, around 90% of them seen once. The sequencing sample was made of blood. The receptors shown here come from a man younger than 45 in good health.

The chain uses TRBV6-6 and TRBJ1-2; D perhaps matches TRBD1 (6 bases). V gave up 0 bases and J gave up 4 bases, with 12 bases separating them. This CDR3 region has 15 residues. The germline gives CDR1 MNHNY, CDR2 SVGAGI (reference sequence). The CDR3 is CASSYSATGSYGYTF. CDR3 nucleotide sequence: TGTGCCAGCAGTTACTCAGCAACAGGGTCCTATGGCTACACCTTC.

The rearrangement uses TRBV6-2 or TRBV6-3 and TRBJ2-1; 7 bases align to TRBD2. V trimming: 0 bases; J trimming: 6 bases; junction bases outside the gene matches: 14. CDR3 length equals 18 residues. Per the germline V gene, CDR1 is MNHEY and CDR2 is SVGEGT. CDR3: CASSYSWERGLGGNEQFF. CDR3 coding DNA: TGTGCCAGCAGTTACTCGTGGGAGCGGGGTCTTGGGGGCAATGAGCAGTTCTTC.

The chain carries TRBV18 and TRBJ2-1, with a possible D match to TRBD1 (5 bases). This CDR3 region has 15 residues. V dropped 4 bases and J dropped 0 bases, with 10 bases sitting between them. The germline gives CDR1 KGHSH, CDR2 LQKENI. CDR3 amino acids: CASSRQKSSYNEQFF. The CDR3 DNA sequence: TGTGCCAGCTCACGACAGAAGAGCTCCTACAATGAGCAGTTCTTC.

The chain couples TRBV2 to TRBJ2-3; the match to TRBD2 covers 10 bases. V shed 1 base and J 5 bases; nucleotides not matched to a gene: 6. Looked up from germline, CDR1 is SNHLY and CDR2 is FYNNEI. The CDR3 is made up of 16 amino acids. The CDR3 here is CASSEERGGLVDTQYF. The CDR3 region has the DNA TGTGCCAGCAGTGAAGAGCGGGGGGGCCTCGTAGATACGCAGTATTTT.

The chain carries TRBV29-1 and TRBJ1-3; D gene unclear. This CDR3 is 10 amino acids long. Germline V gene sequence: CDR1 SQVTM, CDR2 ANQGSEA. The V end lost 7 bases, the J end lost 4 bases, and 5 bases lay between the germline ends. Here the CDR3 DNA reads TGCAGCGCTTTCGGAAACACCATATATTTT. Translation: CSAFGNTIYF. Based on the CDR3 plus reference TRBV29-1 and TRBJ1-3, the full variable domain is SAVISQKPSRDICQRGTSLTIQCQVDSQVTMMFWYRQQPGQSLTLIATANQGSEATYESGFVIDKFPISRPNLTFSTLTVSNMSPEDSSIYLCSAFGNTIYFGEGSWLTVV.

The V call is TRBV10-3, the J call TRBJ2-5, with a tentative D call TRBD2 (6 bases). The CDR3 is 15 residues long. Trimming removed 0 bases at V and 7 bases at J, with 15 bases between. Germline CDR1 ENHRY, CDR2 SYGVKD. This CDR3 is CAISESNGGQMTQYF. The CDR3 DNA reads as TGTGCCATCAGTGAGTCGAATGGAGGGCAAATGACCCAGTACTTC.

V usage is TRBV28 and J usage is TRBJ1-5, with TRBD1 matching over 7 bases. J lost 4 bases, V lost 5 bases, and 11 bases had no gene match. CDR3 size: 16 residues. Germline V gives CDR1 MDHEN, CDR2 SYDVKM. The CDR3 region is CASSTSTGDFNQPQHF. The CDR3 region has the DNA TGTGCCAGCAGTACTTCAACAGGGGATTTTAATCAGCCCCAGCATTTT.

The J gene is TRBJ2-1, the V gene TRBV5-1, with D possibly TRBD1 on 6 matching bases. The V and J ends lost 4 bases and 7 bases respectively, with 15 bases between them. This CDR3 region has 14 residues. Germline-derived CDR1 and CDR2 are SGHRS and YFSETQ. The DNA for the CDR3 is TGCGCCAGCAGCGGGTCTCAGGGGCCGAATGAGCAGTTCTTC. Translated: CASSGSQGPNEQFF. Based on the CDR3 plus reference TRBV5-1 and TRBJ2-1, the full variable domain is KAGVTQTPRYLIKTRGQQVTLSCSPISGHRSVSWYQQTPGQGLQFLFEYFSETQRNKGNFPGRFSGRQFSNSRSEMNVSTLELGDSALYLCASSGSQGPNEQFFGPGTRLTVL.

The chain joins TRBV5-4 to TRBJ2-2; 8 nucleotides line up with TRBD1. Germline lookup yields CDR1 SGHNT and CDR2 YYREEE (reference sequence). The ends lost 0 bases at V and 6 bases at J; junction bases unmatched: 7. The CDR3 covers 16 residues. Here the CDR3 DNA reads TGTGCCAGCAGCTTGGGGACAGGGCGGGGCGCCGGGGAGCTGTTTTTT. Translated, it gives CASSLGTGRGAGELFF.

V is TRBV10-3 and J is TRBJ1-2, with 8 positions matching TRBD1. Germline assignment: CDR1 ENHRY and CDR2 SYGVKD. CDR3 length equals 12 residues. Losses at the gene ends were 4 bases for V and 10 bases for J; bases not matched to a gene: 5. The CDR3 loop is CAISVDRVNYTF. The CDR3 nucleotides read TGTGCCATCAGTGTGGACAGGGTAAACTACACCTTC.

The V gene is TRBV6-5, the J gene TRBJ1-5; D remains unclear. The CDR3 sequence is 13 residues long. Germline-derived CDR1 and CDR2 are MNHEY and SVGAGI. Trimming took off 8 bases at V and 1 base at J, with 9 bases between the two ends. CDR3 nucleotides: TGTGCCAGCGCTGTCAGCAGCAATCAGCCCCAGCATTTT. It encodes CASAVSSNQPQHF.

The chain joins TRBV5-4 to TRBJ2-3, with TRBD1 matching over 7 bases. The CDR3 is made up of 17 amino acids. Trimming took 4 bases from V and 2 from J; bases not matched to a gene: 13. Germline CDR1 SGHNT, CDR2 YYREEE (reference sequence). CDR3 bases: TGTGCCAGCAGCCCGCGAGGGGGCTTACCGTCCACAGATACGCAGTATTTT. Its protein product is CASSPRGGLPSTDTQYF.

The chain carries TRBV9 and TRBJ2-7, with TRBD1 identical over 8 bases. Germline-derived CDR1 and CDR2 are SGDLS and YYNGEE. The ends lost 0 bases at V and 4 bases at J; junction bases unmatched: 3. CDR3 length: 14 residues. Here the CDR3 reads CASSVGTGTYEQYF. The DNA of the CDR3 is TGTGCCAGCAGCGTAGGGACAGGGACATACGAGCAGTACTTC.

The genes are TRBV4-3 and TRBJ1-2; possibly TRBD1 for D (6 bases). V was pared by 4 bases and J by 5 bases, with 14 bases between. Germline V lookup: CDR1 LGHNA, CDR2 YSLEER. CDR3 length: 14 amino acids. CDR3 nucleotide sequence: TGCGCCAGCAGCCGGTGGACAGTTCCTTATGGCTACACCTTC. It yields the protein CASSRWTVPYGYTF.

CDR3 residues: CASSLRGQVNTEAFF. For the CDR3, the DNA is TGTGCCAGCAGTCTCCGGGGACAGGTGAACACTGAAGCTTTCTTT. This rearrangement joins TRBV27 to TRBJ1-1, with 8 bases aligning to TRBD1. CDR1 and CDR2 (germline): MNHEY, SMNVEV (reference sequence). The CDR3 is 15 amino acids. V shed 5 bases, J shed 0 bases, and the junction held 5 bases outside the gene matches.

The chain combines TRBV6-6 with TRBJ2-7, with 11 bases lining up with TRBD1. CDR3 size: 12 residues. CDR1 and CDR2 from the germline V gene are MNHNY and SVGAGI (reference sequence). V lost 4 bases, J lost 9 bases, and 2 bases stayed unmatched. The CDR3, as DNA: TGTGCCAGCAGTTCCGGGACAGGGGGGCAGTACTTC. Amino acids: CASSSGTGGQYF.

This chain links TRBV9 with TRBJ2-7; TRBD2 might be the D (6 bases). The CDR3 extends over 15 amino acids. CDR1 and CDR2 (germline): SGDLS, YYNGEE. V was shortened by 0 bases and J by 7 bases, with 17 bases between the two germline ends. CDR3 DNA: TGTGCCAGCAGCGTAGACGCGACTCAAGGGAGGGAGCAGTACTTC. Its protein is CASSVDATQGREQYF.

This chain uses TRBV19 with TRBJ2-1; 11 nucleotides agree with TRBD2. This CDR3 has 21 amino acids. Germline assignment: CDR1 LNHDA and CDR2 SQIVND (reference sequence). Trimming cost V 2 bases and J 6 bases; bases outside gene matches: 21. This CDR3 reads CASSIYPSTPGLAGGTNEQFF. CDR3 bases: TGTGCCAGTAGTATATATCCATCGACGCCCGGGCTAGCGGGGGGTACCAATGAGCAGTTCTTC.

DNA of the CDR3: TGTGCCAGCAGTGGGTCGAGAAACTCCTACGAGCAGTACTTC. Its protein product is CASSGSRNSYEQYF. This chain links TRBV27 with TRBJ2-7; D is undetermined. CDR1 is MNHEY and CDR2 is SMNVEV in the germline V gene (reference sequence). There are 14 residues in the CDR3. Trimming stripped 5 bases from V and 0 bases from J, with 11 bases between.

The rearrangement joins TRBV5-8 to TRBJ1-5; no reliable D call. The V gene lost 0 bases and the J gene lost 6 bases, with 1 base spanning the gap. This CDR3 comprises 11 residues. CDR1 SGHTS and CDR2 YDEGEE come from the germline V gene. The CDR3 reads CASSLGQPQHF. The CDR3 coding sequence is TGTGCCAGCAGCTTGGGTCAGCCCCAGCATTTT.

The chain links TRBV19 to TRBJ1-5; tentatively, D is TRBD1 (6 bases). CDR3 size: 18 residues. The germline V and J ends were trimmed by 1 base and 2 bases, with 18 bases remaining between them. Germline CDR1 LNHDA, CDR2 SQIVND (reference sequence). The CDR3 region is CASSIGYPGRQGNQPQHF. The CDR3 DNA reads TGTGCCAGTAGTATAGGTTACCCGGGGAGACAGGGCAATCAGCCCCAGCATTTT.

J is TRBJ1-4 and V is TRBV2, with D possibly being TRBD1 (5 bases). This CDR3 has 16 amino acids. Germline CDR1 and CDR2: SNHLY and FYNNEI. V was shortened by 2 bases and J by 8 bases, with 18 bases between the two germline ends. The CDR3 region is CASSENSAGPEEKLFF. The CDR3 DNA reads TGTGCCAGCAGTGAAAACTCCGCGGGACCGGAGGAAAAACTGTTTTTT.

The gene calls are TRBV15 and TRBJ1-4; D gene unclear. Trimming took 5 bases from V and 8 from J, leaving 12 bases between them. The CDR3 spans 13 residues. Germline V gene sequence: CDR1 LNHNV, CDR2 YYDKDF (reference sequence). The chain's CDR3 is CATSPDLGEKLFF. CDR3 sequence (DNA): TGTGCCACCAGCCCAGACCTCGGGGAAAAACTGTTTTTT.

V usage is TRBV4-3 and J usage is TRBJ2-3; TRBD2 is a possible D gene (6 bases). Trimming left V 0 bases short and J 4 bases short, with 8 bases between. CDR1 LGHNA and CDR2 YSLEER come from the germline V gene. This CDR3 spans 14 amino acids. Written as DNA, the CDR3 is TGCGCCAGCAGCCAAGAACGGGACTCAGATACGCAGTATTTT. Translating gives CASSQERDSDTQYF.

The CDR3, as DNA: TGTGCCAGCTCCCCCGGTGGTCCGGGTATGGCGGGGGGGGCCCCAGATACGCAGTATTTT. Protein: CASSPGGPGMAGGAPDTQYF. The chain carries TRBV19 and TRBJ2-3, with 9 bases fitting TRBD2. This CDR3 has 20 amino acids. The germline V gene encodes CDR1 LNHDA and CDR2 SQIVND (reference sequence). Trimming took 9 bases from V and 4 from J; bases not matched to a gene: 26.

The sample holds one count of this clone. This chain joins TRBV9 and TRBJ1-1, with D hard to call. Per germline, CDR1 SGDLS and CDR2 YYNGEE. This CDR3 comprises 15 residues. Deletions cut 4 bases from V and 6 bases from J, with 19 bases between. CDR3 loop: CASSPRVGQLSEAFF. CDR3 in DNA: TGTGCCAGCAGCCCCCGGGTCGGGCAGCTCTCTGAAGCTTTCTTT.

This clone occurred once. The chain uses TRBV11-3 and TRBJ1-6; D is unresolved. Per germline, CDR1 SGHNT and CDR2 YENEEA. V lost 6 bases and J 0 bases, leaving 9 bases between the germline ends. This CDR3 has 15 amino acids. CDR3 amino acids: CASSQASSYNSPLHF. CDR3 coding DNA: TGTGCCAGCAGTCAAGCGAGCTCCTATAATTCACCCCTCCACTTT.

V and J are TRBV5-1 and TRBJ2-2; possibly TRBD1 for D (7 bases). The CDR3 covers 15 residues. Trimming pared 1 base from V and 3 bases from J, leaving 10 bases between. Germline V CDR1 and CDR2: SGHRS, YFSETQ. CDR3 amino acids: CASSLPRGDTGELFF. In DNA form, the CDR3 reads TGCGCCAGCAGCTTGCCCAGGGGGGACACCGGGGAGCTGTTTTTT.

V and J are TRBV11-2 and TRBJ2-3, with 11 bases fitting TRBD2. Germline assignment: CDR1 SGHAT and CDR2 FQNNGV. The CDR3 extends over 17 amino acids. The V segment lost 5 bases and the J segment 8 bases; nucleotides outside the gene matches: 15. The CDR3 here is CASSKTTSGVLPATQYF. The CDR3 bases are TGTGCCAGCAGCAAAACGACTAGCGGGGTCCTCCCGGCTACGCAGTATTTT.